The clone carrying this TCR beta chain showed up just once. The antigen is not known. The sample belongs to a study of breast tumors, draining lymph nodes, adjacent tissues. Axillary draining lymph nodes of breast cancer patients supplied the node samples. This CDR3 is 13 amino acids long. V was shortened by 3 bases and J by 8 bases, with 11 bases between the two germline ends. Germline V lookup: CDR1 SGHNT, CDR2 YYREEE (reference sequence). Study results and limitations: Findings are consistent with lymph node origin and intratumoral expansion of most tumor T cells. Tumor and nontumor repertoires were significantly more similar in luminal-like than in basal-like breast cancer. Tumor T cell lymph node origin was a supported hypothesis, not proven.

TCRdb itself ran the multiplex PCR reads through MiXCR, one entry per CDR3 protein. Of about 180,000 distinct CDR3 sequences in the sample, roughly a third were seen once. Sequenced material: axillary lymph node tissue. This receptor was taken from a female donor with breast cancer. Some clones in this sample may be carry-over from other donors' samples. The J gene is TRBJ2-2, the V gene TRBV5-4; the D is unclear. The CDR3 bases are TGTGCCAGCAGCTACTATTCTTGTGGGGAGCTGTTTTTT. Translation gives CASSYYSCGELFF. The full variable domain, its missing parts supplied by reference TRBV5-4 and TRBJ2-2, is ETGVTQSPTHLIKTRGQQVTLRCSSQSGHNTVSWYQQALGQGPQFIFQYYREEENGRGNFPPRFSGLQFPNYSSELNVNALELDDSALYLCASSYYSCGELFFGEGSRLTVL.